Below are 10 T cell receptor beta chains sequenced from a single sample in a study of lymphopenia after photon versus proton radiotherapy. The assay was immunoSEQ multiplex PCR, and TCRdb's table has in-frame clones only and misses some. This table has about 49,000 clones, about 83% appearing once. The sample in question was peripheral blood, obtained from a patient treated with photon-based radiotherapy. The receptors were gathered from a man aged 45-65 years with gastric cancer.

V usage is TRBV2 and J usage is TRBJ2-5, with TRBD1 matching 7 bases. The trim removed 5 bases at V and 5 bases at J, leaving 11 bases unmatched. This CDR3 comprises 15 residues. Germline CDR1 and CDR2: SNHLY and FYNNEI. CDR3 sequence (DNA): TGTGCCAGCAGTTGGGGACAGAAAAAGGGGGAGACCCAGTACTTC. Residues: CASSWGQKKGETQYF.

The V gene is TRBV29-1, the J gene TRBJ2-3; TRBD1 agrees at 7 bases. Trimming removed 2 bases from V and 4 bases from J; junction bases left unmatched: 6. This CDR3 contains 14 residues. In germline, CDR1 is SQVTM, CDR2 ANQGSEA. Written as DNA, the CDR3 is TGCAGCGTTGAACACGGACAGGTCGCAGATACGCAGTATTTT. Encoded protein: CSVEHGQVADTQYF.

The rearrangement uses TRBV5-4 and TRBJ1-1; TRBD1 aligns across 7 bases. The length of the CDR3 is 14 residues. CDR1 SGHNT and CDR2 YYREEE come from the germline V gene (reference sequence). With V trimmed by 4 bases and J by 2 bases, 5 bases remained unmatched. The CDR3 loop is CASSTRQGNTEAFF. Here the CDR3 DNA reads TGTGCCAGCAGCACCCGACAGGGAAACACTGAAGCTTTCTTT.

The genes are TRBV27 and TRBJ1-1, with TRBD1 matching 7 bases. V lost 6 bases and J lost 4; bases outside the gene matches: 8. The CDR3 totals 14 residues. The germline gives CDR1 MNHEY, CDR2 SMNVEV (reference sequence). CDR3 loop: CASSRQGGTTEAFF. The CDR3 DNA is TGTGCCAGCAGCCGACAGGGCGGGACCACTGAAGCTTTCTTT.

CDR3 nucleotides: TGTGCTAGTGGTTTGGGGGACAGGGGGGATTTAAATCATGGCTACACCTTC. Amino acid sequence: CASGLGDRGDLNHGYTF. The V call is TRBV12-5, the J call TRBJ1-2, with 11 bases lining up with TRBD1. CDR3 size: 17 residues. Unmatched junction bases numbered 10, after V lost 1 base and J lost 6 bases. The germline V gene encodes CDR1 LGHNT and CDR2 FRNRAP.

The chain is built from TRBV30 and TRBJ1-1, with D uncertain. This CDR3 has 11 residues. CDR1 is GTSNPN and CDR2 is SVGIG in the germline V gene (reference sequence). V dropped 0 bases and J dropped 8 bases, with 7 bases sitting between them. This chain's CDR3 is CAWSVTFEAFF. CDR3 nucleotides: TGTGCCTGGAGTGTGACCTTCGAAGCTTTCTTT.

V usage is TRBV5-4 and J usage is TRBJ2-7, with D perhaps TRBD2 (5 bases). The germline gives CDR1 SGHNT, CDR2 YYREEE (reference sequence). This CDR3 spans 14 amino acids. V shed 1 base and J shed 2 bases, with 10 bases lying between them. The DNA for the CDR3 is TGTGCCAGCAGCTTGTCTAGCTCTACCTACGAGCAGTACTTC. This codes for CASSLSSSTYEQYF.

The J gene is TRBJ2-1, the V gene TRBV5-4, with 14 bases that match TRBD2. The trim removed 4 bases at V and 9 bases at J, leaving 3 bases unmatched. The CDR3 spans 14 residues. Germline V gene lookup returns CDR1 SGHNT and CDR2 YYREEE (reference sequence). CDR3 protein: CASSKGLAGVEQFF. CDR3 in DNA: TGTGCCAGCAGCAAGGGACTAGCGGGAGTTGAGCAGTTCTTC.

This clone turned up a few times. The chain employs TRBV9 and TRBJ1-1; D gene unclear. V lost 4 bases, J lost 5 bases, and 21 bases lay in between. This CDR3 comprises 16 residues. CDR1 and CDR2 from the germline V gene are SGDLS and YYNGEE. Here the CDR3 DNA reads TGTGCCAGCAGCCTAAGACGGAAGAGAGGCTCGACTGAAGCTTTCTTT. It translates to CASSLRRKRGSTEAFF.

This rearrangement joins TRBV19 to TRBJ2-5; D call uncertain. Trimming removed 4 bases from V and 9 bases from J, with 18 bases in between. This CDR3 is built from 14 residues. The V gene's germline CDR1 is LNHDA and CDR2 SQIVND (reference sequence). Written as DNA, the CDR3 is TGTGCCAGTAGTACAGCCGGGCCGACAAGAGCCCAGTACTTC. This gives the protein CASSTAGPTRAQYF.